Here is one T cell receptor (beta chain) with its context. The antigen remains unidentified. This specimen belongs to a study of OX40 agonist ivuxolimab in advanced cancers. The length of the CDR3 is 14 residues. The germline V and J ends were trimmed by 0 bases and 7 bases, with 10 bases remaining between them. Looked up from germline, CDR1 is SGDLS and CDR2 is YYNGEE. Regarding the study as a whole: No determination was made of the antigen specificity of the expanded peripheral T cells. Fewer expanded clones were found on average in CD4+ than in CD8+ T cells. At 0.1 to 3.0 mg/kg and by week 6, clonal expansion occurred in CD4+ and CD8+ blood T cells.

Generated by immunoSEQ multiplex PCR, the TCRdb table keeps only in-frame clones and is missing some. The repertoire consists of 57,000 or so clones, with roughly 83% occurring once and the leading ten covering 2.6%. Blood got drawn at baseline, again on cycle 4 day 1, and then on cycle 7 day 1. The sequencing here drew on CD4+ or CD8+ T cells sorted from blood, taken in a trial of the OX40 agonist ivuxolimab. J is TRBJ1-4 and V is TRBV9, with D possibly matching TRBD1 (5 bases). This TCR was sampled from an adult with an advanced solid tumor such as melanoma, head and neck, liver or kidney cancer. The chain's CDR3 is CASSVAGGGEKLFF. The CDR3 DNA follows: TGTGCCAGCAGCGTAGCGGGGGGGGGTGAAAAACTGTTTTTT.